Each of the 25 T cell receptor beta chains below was sequenced from the same sample in a study of T cells in Graves' hyperthyroidism and ophthalmopathy. RNA transcripts provided the source from which TCR beta CDR3 regions were amplified. The HTBI primer set drove a first-round RT-PCR of the TCR CDR3. Each CDR3 protein is one row after TCRdb ran MiXCR on the multiplex PCR reads. The sample has some 370,000 distinct CDR3 sequences; about a sixth are singletons. Specimen: blood. All receptors come from a young woman with Graves' hyperthyroidism that later progressed to Graves' ophthalmopathy.

This clonotype was observed many times. The chain is built from TRBV11-1 and TRBJ2-3, with D possibly being TRBD1 (5 bases). The CDR3 totals 13 residues. CDR1 is SGHAT and CDR2 is FQDESV in the germline V gene (reference sequence). Trimming shortened V by 6 bases and J by 7 bases, and 14 bases separated the two germline ends. The CDR3, as DNA: TGTGCCAGCAGGGGGCTGAGCACTTATACGCAGTATTTT. Its translation is CASRGLSTYTQYF.

At least ten counts were recorded for this clonotype. J is TRBJ2-7 and V is TRBV5-1; 13 bases agree with TRBD2. J was trimmed by 4 bases and V by 4 bases; bases with no gene match: 2. Germline V gene sequence: CDR1 SGHRS, CDR2 YFSETQ. CDR3 length: 14 amino acids. This CDR3 is CASSQTSGRYEQYF. The CDR3 DNA reads as TGCGCCAGCAGCCAGACTAGCGGGAGGTACGAGCAGTACTTC.

The rearrangement uses TRBV3-1 and TRBJ2-3, with D unclear. The CDR3 spans 15 residues. Germline values: CDR1 LGHDT, CDR2 YNNKEL (reference sequence). V lost 0 bases to trimming and J lost 6 bases, with 13 bases between them. The CDR3 loop is CASSQDVGILDTQYF. DNA of the CDR3: TGTGCCAGCAGCCAAGATGTGGGGATTCTGGATACGCAGTATTTT.

This clonotype has a count of ten or more. This chain links TRBV3-1 with TRBJ1-6; 7 bases align to TRBD1. The J segment lost 11 bases and the V segment lost 0 bases, leaving 7 bases of the junction unmatched. Per germline, CDR1 LGHDT and CDR2 YNNKEL (reference sequence). The CDR3 spans 15 residues. CDR3 sequence: CASSQEGGARAPLHF. The CDR3 DNA reads as TGTGCCAGCAGCCAAGAAGGGGGCGCGAGGGCACCCCTCCACTTT. Variable domain in full (rest from reference TRBV3-1 and TRBJ1-6): DTAVSQTPKYLVTQMGNDKSIKCEQNLGHDTMYWYKQDSKKFLKIMFSYNNKELIINETVPNRFSPKSPDKAHLNLHINSLELGDSAVYFCASSQEGGARAPLHFGNGTRLTVT.

There are many counts of this clonotype. The chain recombines TRBV4-1 with TRBJ2-7, with 7 bases matching TRBD1. The germline CDR1 and CDR2 sequences are MGHRA and YSYEKL. The CDR3 totals 14 residues. Trimming removed 2 bases from V and 2 bases from J; junction bases left unmatched: 3. The CDR3 here is CASSQTQGTYEQYF. The CDR3, as DNA: TGCGCCAGCAGCCAAACACAGGGGACCTACGAGCAGTACTTC.

This clonotype showed up many times. The chain recombines TRBV28 with TRBJ2-5, with D hard to call. The CDR3 consists of 14 residues. The V end lost 2 bases, the J end lost 3 bases, and 10 bases lay between the germline ends. Looked up from germline, CDR1 is MDHEN and CDR2 is SYDVKM. The CDR3 sequence: CASSLSVREETQYF. The CDR3 bases are TGTGCCAGCAGTTTAAGCGTGCGAGAAGAGACCCAGTACTTC. Together with reference TRBV28 and TRBJ2-5, the CDR3 gives the full variable domain: DVKVTQSSRYLVKRTGEKVFLECVQDMDHENMFWYRQDPGLGLRLIYFSYDVKMKEKGDIPEGYSVSREKKERFSLILESASTNQTSMYLCASSLSVREETQYFGPGTRLLVL.

The table lists this clonotype with many counts. The chain joins TRBV12-3 or TRBV12-4 to TRBJ1-6; D is uncertain. V gave up 6 bases and J gave up 9 bases, with 9 bases separating them. This CDR3 spans 12 amino acids. Here the CDR3 DNA reads TGTGCCAGCAGCCACCCTGGTTCACCCCTCCACTTT. Protein product: CASSHPGSPLHF.

In regard to this clonotype: Possible read error: a much larger clone is one base away. This sequence joins TRBV4-1 and TRBJ2-5; TRBD2 matches at 7 bases. CDR1 and CDR2 (germline): MGHRA, YSYEKL. V lost 1 base, J lost 7 bases, and 9 bases stayed unmatched. The CDR3 consists of 15 residues. The CDR3 DNA reads as TGCGCCAGCAGCCAAGGAACTAGCGTGGAAGCGACCCAGTACTTC. It is translated as CASSQGTSVEATQYF.

This clonotype was recorded at least ten times. The V call is TRBV11-2, the J call TRBJ2-7; D is uncertain. Germline lookup yields CDR1 SGHAT and CDR2 FQNNGV. The ends were cut back, 3 bases at V and 3 bases at J, with 9 bases in the middle. This CDR3 has 13 amino acids. The CDR3 nucleotides read TGTGCCAGCAGCTTTTCGGTCGTCTACGAGCAGTACTTC. It specifies CASSFSVVYEQYF.

This clonotype showed up many times. As DNA, the CDR3 is TGCGCCAGCAGTGAGCCTGCAACTAATGAAAAACTGTTTTTT. Translation gives CASSEPATNEKLFF. This chain uses TRBV10-2 with TRBJ1-4; D is unresolved. Germline CDR1 WSHSY, CDR2 SAAADI. The germline V and J ends were trimmed by 2 bases and 0 bases, with 4 bases remaining between them. CDR3 length equals 14 residues.

The gene calls are TRBV3-1 and TRBJ2-3; 8 bases are shared with TRBD1. Germline V gene lookup returns CDR1 LGHDT and CDR2 YNNKEL (reference sequence). The J segment lost 1 base and the V segment lost 0 bases, leaving 3 bases of the junction unmatched. The CDR3 consists of 16 residues. The DNA of the CDR3 is TGTGCCAGCAGCCAAGATGGGGGACAGGGCACAGATACGCAGTATTTT. Translating gives CASSQDGGQGTDTQYF.

V and J are TRBV14 and TRBJ1-2, with TRBD1 matching 9 bases. The ends lost 6 bases at V and 6 bases at J; junction bases unmatched: 5. The germline CDR1 and CDR2 sequences are SGHDN and FVKESK. CDR3 length: 13 amino acids. For the CDR3, the DNA is TGTGCCAGCAGTCGGGACAGGGCCCATGGCTACACCTTC. Encoded protein: CASSRDRAHGYTF.

This rearrangement joins TRBV27 to TRBJ1-4, with 9 bases aligning to TRBD1. CDR1 is MNHEY, CDR2 SMNVEV, per germline (reference sequence). V shed 7 bases and J 6 bases; nucleotides not matched to a gene: 12. This CDR3 has 16 amino acids. Written as DNA, the CDR3 is TGTGCCAGCATGGGGACAGGGCGTTTGATGGATGAAAAACTGTTTTTT. This gives the protein CASMGTGRLMDEKLFF.

Ten or more counts support this clonotype. V and J are TRBV11-2 and TRBJ1-5, with a weak D call TRBD1 (6 bases). The germline gives CDR1 SGHAT, CDR2 FQNNGV. Deletions cut 1 base from V and 9 bases from J, with 10 bases between. This CDR3 contains 13 residues. The CDR3 is CASSLAGGPPQHF. CDR3 nucleotides: TGTGCCAGCAGCTTAGCCGGGGGGCCGCCCCAGCATTTT.

Here the CDR3 DNA reads TGTGCCAGCAGCTACCCGGGACAGGGTGGGAGCACAGATACGCAGTATTTT. This sequence encodes CASSYPGQGGSTDTQYF. The V call is TRBV11-2, the J call TRBJ2-3, with 9 bases that match TRBD1. Germline assignment: CDR1 SGHAT and CDR2 FQNNGV. The CDR3 runs 17 residues. V lost 4 bases and J lost 0; bases outside the gene matches: 8.

There are many counts of this clonotype. The chain couples TRBV20-1 to TRBJ1-1; possibly TRBD1 for D (6 bases). Trimming removed 4 bases at V and 4 bases at J, with 16 bases between. This CDR3 is built from 14 residues. The germline V gene encodes CDR1 DFQATT and CDR2 SNEGSKA (reference sequence). CDR3 nucleotides: TGCAGTGCTACGCCCCAGGACAGACGCACTGAAGCTTTCTTT. It is translated as CSATPQDRRTEAFF.

This clonotype was recorded at least ten times. This chain links TRBV10-2 with TRBJ2-1; 10 positions match TRBD2. CDR1 is WSHSY, CDR2 SAAADI, per germline. V was clipped by 8 bases and J by 7 bases; unmatched bases: 8. The CDR3 runs to 14 residues. The CDR3 region is CASLLAGGVNEQFF. The CDR3 DNA reads TGCGCCAGCTTGTTAGCGGGAGGTGTAAATGAGCAGTTCTTC.

This clonotype was seen repeatedly, ten times or more. The chain couples TRBV6-2 or TRBV6-3 to TRBJ1-1; possible D gene TRBD1, 6 bases. Per germline, CDR1 MNHEY and CDR2 SVGEGT. The CDR3 loop spans 15 amino acids. Trimming cost V 2 bases and J 3 bases, with 13 bases left between them. The CDR3 DNA reads as TGTGCCAGCAGTTACCAGGGGCCGCCCTACACTGAAGCTTTCTTT. Translated, it gives CASSYQGPPYTEAFF.

The chain combines TRBV29-1 with TRBJ2-1; the match to TRBD1 covers 10 bases. The V and J ends lost 7 bases and 9 bases, in that order; junction bases with no gene match: 9. The CDR3 loop spans 13 amino acids. Germline CDR1 reads SQVTM; CDR2 reads ANQGSEA. CDR3 loop: CSDRTGGLVEQFF. DNA for the CDR3: TGCAGCGATAGGACAGGGGGGCTAGTTGAGCAGTTCTTC.

This clonotype has at least ten counts. The rearrangement joins TRBV28 to TRBJ1-1; D possibly corresponds to TRBD1 (5 bases). V was cut by 10 bases and J by 4 bases, with 16 bases left in between. Per germline, CDR1 MDHEN and CDR2 SYDVKM. CDR3 length: 13 amino acids. The CDR3: CAIQTGEITEAFF. As DNA, the CDR3 is TGTGCCATCCAAACGGGGGAGATCACTGAAGCTTTCTTT.

This chain links TRBV19 with TRBJ1-5; D uncertain. The V gene's germline CDR1 is LNHDA and CDR2 SQIVND (reference sequence). Trimming stripped 10 bases from V and 3 bases from J, with 16 bases between. The CDR3 covers 14 residues. This chain's CDR3 is CATSDMHNNQPQHF. In DNA, the CDR3 is TGTGCCACTTCCGACATGCATAACAATCAGCCCCAGCATTTT.

This clonotype showed up just a few times. V gene TRBV30 combines with J gene TRBJ1-2, with TRBD1 as a possible D gene (5 bases). Trimming removed 6 bases from V and 4 bases from J, with 18 bases in between. Germline CDR1 and CDR2: GTSNPN and SVGIG (reference sequence). The CDR3 totals 14 residues. CDR3 sequence reads: CACFGTAETYGYTF. CDR3 nucleotides: TGTGCCTGCTTCGGGACTGCCGAAACCTATGGCTACACCTTC.

The CDR3 nucleotides are TGTGCCAGTAGTTCCGCGGGGGGACTGACAGATACGCAGTATTTT. This translates into CASSSAGGLTDTQYF. The chain combines TRBV19 with TRBJ2-3, with 8 positions matching TRBD2. The ends lost 5 bases at V and 3 bases at J; junction bases unmatched: 7. The CDR3 contains 15 residues. Germline V lookup: CDR1 LNHDA, CDR2 SQIVND (reference sequence).

This clonotype was recorded a few times. The CDR3 does not end in the conserved phenylalanine or tryptophan, so this is likely a read error. The chain has TRBV7-9 and TRBJ1-1; D is uncertain. The germline V gene has CDR1 SEHNR and CDR2 FQNEAQ (reference sequence). This CDR3 region has 14 residues. V lost 1 base to trimming and J lost 0 bases, with 6 bases between them. The CDR3, as DNA: TGTGCCAGCAGCTTAGGGATTATGAACACTGAAGCTTTCCTT. Translation gives CASSLGIMNTEAFL.

This clonotype was picked up many times. The chain joins TRBV18 to TRBJ1-5; tentative D call: TRBD1 (5 bases). CDR3 size: 14 residues. The V end lost 6 bases, the J end lost 0 bases, and 9 bases lay between the germline ends. The germline CDR1 and CDR2 sequences are KGHSH and LQKENI. CDR3 protein: CASSLDISNQPQHF. Written as DNA, the CDR3 is TGTGCCAGCTCGCTGGACATTAGCAATCAGCCCCAGCATTTT.